These T cell receptor beta chains were read from a single sample in a study of OX40 agonist ivuxolimab in advanced cancers. Profiled with immunoSEQ multiplex PCR; TCRdb holds only in-frame clones, not every one. Of about 60,000 clones listed, approximately 86% are singletons. The starting material was CD4+ or CD8+ T cells sorted from blood, obtained in a trial of the OX40 agonist ivuxolimab. Every receptor here comes from an adult with an advanced solid tumor such as melanoma, head and neck, liver or kidney cancer. The CDR3 runs from the conserved cysteine through the conserved F or W. The order of the fields is V gene, clone size, D gene, J gene, CDR3 protein, CDR3 DNA. A D gene is named only where the DNA matches it firmly. Clone sizes are given selectively: once, few, many, or a class where the clone is expanded.

TRBV7-2	NA	NA	TRBJ2-1	CASSLARFGGTEQFF	TGTGCCAGCAGCTTGGCCCGCTTCGGGGGTACAGAGCAGTTCTTC
TRBV7-8	NA	TRBD1	TRBJ1-2	CASSSPAAGGNGYTF	TGTGCCAGCAGCTCTCCCGCGGCAGGGGGGAATGGCTACACCTTC
TRBV6-5	NA	TRBD1	TRBJ1-3	CASSYTVGQGNTIYF	TGTGCCAGCAGCTACACCGTGGGACAGGGAAACACCATATATTTT
TRBV6-1	few	NA	TRBJ2-3	CASSMGEDTQYF	TGTGCCAGCAGTATGGGTGAAGATACGCAGTATTTT
TRBV18	NA	NA	TRBJ1-5	CASSPSDRDQPQHF	TGTGCCAGCTCACCCTCGGATCGGGATCAGCCCCAGCATTTT
TRBV18	NA	NA	TRBJ1-1	CASSSVPLNTEAFF	TGTGCCAGCTCATCCGTGCCCCTGAACACTGAAGCTTTCTTT
TRBV7-3	NA	NA	TRBJ2-1	CASSLNFRNEQFF	TGTGCCAGCAGCTTAAACTTCAGGAATGAGCAGTTCTTC
TRBV19	NA	TRBD2	TRBJ2-1	CASSIGRAGGSSYNEQFF	TGTGCCAGTAGTATAGGCCGGGCGGGGGGCAGCTCCTACAATGAGCAGTTCTTC
TRBV9	NA	NA	TRBJ2-5	CASSVVGTVGEETQYF	TGTGCCAGCAGCGTAGTTGGGACTGTGGGTGAAGAGACCCAGTACTTC
TRBV5-1	NA	NA	TRBJ2-5	CASTLLWGGNQETQYF	TGCGCCAGCACCCTTTTATGGGGGGGCAACCAAGAGACCCAGTACTTC
TRBV11-3	NA	NA	TRBJ2-7	CASSLQSYGQYF	TGTGCCAGCAGCTTGCAGTCCTACGGGCAGTACTTC
TRBV10-1	NA	NA	TRBJ2-7	CASSKTGYEQYF	TGCGCCAGCAGCAAGACGGGATACGAGCAGTACTTC
TRBV30	NA	TRBD1	TRBJ1-5	CAWSMGQGVGAQHF	TGTGCCTGGAGTATGGGTCAGGGGGTAGGGGCCCAGCATTTT
TRBV6-1	NA	TRBD1	TRBJ2-7	CASSRQGGTYEQYF	TGTGCCAGCAGTCGACAGGGGGGAACCTACGAGCAGTACTTC
TRBV14	NA	TRBD2	TRBJ2-4	CASSPSGRAKNIQYF	TGTGCCAGCAGCCCATCCGGGAGGGCCAAAAACATTCAGTACTTC
TRBV27	NA	TRBD1	TRBJ1-5	CASSSGTGGNQPQHF	TGTGCCAGCAGTTCCGGGACAGGGGGAAATCAGCCCCAGCATTTT